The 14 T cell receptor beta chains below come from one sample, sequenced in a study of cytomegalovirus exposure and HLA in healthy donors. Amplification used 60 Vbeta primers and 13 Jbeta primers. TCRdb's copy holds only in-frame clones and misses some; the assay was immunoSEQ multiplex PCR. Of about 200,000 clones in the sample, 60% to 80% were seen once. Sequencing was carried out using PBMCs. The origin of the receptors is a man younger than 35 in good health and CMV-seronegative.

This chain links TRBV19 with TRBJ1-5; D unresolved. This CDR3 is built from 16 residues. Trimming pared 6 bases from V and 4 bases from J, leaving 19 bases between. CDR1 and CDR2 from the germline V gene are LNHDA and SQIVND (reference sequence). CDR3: CASSIRVGSPNQPQHF. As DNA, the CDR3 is TGTGCCAGTAGCATCCGTGTGGGGAGTCCGAATCAGCCCCAGCATTTT.

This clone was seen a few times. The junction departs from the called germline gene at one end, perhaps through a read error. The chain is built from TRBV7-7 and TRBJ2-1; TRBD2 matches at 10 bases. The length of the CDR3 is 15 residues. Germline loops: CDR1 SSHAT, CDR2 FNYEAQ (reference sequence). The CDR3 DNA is TGTGCTAGCAGCTTCGGAGCGGGGGGGTTCAATGAGCAGTTCTTC. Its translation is CASSFGAGGFNEQFF.

In nucleotides, the CDR3 is TGTGCCAGCAGATTTAGCGGGGGGGGCACAGATACGCAGTATTTT. It specifies CASRFSGGGTDTQYF. The chain carries TRBV7-2 and TRBJ2-3; 11 nucleotides match TRBD2. Germline CDR1 SGHTA, CDR2 FQGNSA. The ends lost 6 bases at V and 1 base at J; junction bases unmatched: 3. CDR3 size: 15 residues.

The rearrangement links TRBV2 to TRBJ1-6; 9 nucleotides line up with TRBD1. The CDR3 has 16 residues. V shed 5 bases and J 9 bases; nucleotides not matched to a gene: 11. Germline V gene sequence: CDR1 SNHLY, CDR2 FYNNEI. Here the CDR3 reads CASSPNTGGAFSPLHF. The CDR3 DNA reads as TGTGCCAGCAGTCCGAACACAGGGGGCGCTTTTTCACCCCTCCACTTT.

For the CDR3, the DNA is TGTGCCAGCAGTTTTTACGTGAAGGGGCTTCAGCCCCAGCATTTT. This translates into CASSFYVKGLQPQHF. The chain carries TRBV28 and TRBJ1-5, with a tentative D call TRBD1 (5 bases). The CDR3 extends over 15 amino acids. Per the germline V gene, CDR1 is MDHEN and CDR2 is SYDVKM. Trimming left V 3 bases short and J 6 bases short, with 15 bases between.

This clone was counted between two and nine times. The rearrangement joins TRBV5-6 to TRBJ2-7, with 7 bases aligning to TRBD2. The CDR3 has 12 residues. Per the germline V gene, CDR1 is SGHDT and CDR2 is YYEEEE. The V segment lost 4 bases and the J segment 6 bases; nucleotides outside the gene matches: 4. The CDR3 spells CASSRRGVEQYF. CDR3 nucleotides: TGTGCCAGCAGCCGTCGGGGGGTCGAGCAGTACTTC.

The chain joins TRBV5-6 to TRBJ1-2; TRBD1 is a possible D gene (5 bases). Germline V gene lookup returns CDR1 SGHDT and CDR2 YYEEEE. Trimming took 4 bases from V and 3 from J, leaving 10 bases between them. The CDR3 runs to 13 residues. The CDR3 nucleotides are TGTGCCAGCAGCGAGGGACTTGACTATGGCTACACCTTC. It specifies CASSEGLDYGYTF.

CDR3 amino acids: CASQPGQGGNYGYTF. CDR3 in DNA: TGTGCCAGTCAACCCGGGCAGGGTGGCAACTATGGCTACACCTTC. The V call is TRBV19, the J call TRBJ1-2; tentatively, D is TRBD1 (5 bases). The length of the CDR3 is 15 residues. From germline, CDR1 is LNHDA and CDR2 SQIVND (reference sequence). V was clipped by 8 bases and J by 2 bases, with 18 bases between them.

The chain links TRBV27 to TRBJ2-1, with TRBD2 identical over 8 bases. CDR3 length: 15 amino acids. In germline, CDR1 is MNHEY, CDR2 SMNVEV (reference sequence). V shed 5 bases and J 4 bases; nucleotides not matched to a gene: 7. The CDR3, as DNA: TGTGCCAGCAGTATAGGACTAGCCCCTTACAATGAGCAGTTCTTC. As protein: CASSIGLAPYNEQFF.

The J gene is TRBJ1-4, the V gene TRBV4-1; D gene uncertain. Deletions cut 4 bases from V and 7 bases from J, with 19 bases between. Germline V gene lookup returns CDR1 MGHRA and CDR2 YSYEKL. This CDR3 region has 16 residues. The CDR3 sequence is CASSPDPGVRGEKLFF. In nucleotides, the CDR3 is TGCGCCAGCAGCCCGGATCCCGGAGTCCGAGGTGAAAAACTGTTTTTT.

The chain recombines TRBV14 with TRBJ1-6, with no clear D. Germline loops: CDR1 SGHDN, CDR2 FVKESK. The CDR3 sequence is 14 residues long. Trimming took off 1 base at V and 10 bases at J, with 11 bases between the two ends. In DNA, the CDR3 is TGTGCCAGCAGCCAAGTCGATGGGAGCTCACCCCTCCACTTT. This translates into CASSQVDGSSPLHF.

In DNA form, the CDR3 reads TGTGCCAGCAGTTCCCGCAGGGGACCCGACGGCGAGCAGTACTTC. Its translation is CASSSRRGPDGEQYF. The chain recombines TRBV28 with TRBJ2-7, with D maybe TRBD1 (6 bases). V gave up 4 bases and J gave up 6 bases, with 19 bases separating them. The CDR3 totals 15 residues. Germline loops: CDR1 MDHEN, CDR2 SYDVKM.

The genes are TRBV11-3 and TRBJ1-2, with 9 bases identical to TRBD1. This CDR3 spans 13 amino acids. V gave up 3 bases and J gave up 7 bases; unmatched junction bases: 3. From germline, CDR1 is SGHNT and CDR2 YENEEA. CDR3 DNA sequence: TGTGCCAGCAGCTTGGGACAGGGCCTTGGCTACACCTTC. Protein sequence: CASSLGQGLGYTF.

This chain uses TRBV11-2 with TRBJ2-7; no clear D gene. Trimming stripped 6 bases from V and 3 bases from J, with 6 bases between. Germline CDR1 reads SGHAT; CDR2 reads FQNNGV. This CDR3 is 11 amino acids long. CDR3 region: CASSGHYEQYF. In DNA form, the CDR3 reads TGTGCCAGCAGTGGCCACTACGAGCAGTACTTC.